This TCR beta chain was observed in a study of shared clonotypes between healthy human individuals. Naive CD8 cells lacked CD45RO, underwent positive selection for CCR7 and left out terminally differentiated effector memory CD45RA+ cells. The CDR3 contains 14 residues. Trimming shortened V by 6 bases and J by 8 bases, and 16 bases separated the two germline ends. CDR1 and CDR2 from the germline V gene are MNHEY and SMNVEV (reference sequence). General observations from the study: Lower generation probabilities were found for non-shared clonotypes than for those shared by all four donors.

Method: immunoSEQ multiplex PCR; TCRdb's copy keeps in-frame clones and lacks some. The data contain under 1 million clones, about 92% of them singletons. Concerning this clone: Its antigen is not known.

Sequenced input: naive CD8+ T cells sorted from blood. This sequence was found in a man aged 30 to 45 in good health. This chain links TRBV27 with TRBJ2-2; D perhaps matches TRBD2 (5 bases). Here the CDR3 reads CASSLALEEGELFF. For the CDR3, the DNA is TGTGCCAGCAGCCTGGCGCTGGAGGAAGGGGAGCTGTTTTTT.